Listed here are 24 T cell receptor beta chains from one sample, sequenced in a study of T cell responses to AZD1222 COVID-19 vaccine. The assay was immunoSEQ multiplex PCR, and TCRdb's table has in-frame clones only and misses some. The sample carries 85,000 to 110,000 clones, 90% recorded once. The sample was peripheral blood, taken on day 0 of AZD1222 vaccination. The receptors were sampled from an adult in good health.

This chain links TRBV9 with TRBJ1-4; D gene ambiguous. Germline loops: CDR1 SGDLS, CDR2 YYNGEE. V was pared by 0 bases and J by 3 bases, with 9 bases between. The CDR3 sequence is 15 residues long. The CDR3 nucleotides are TGTGCCAGCAGCGTAGATTGGAGGGCTAATGAAAAACTGTTTTTT. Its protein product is CASSVDWRANEKLFF.

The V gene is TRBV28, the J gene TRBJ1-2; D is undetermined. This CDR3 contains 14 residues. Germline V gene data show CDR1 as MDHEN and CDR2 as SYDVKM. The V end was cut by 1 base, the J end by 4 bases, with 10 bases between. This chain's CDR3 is CASSLSPFGYGYTF. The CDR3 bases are TGTGCCAGCAGTTTATCGCCTTTTGGCTATGGCTACACCTTC.

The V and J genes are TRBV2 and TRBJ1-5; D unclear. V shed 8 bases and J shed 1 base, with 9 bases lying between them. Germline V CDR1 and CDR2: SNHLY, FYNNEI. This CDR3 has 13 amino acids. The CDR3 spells CASCRESNQPQHF. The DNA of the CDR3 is TGTGCCAGCTGTAGGGAAAGCAATCAGCCCCAGCATTTT.

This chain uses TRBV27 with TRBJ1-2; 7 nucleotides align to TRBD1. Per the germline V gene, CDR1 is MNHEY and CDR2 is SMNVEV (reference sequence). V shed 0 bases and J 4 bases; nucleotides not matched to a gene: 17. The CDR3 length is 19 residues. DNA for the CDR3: TGTGCCAGCAGTTTATCCATGGGGGACAGCAATTCCCTGGGCTATGGCTACACCTTC. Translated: CASSLSMGDSNSLGYGYTF.

This CDR3 reads CASQRDRVGTEAFF. CDR3 nucleotide sequence: TGTGCCAGCCAGCGAGACAGGGTCGGCACTGAAGCTTTCTTT. The chain combines TRBV19 with TRBJ1-1, with TRBD1 matching 7 bases. The V and J ends lost 9 bases and 4 bases, in that order; junction bases with no gene match: 11. CDR1 and CDR2 (germline): LNHDA, SQIVND (reference sequence). CDR3 length equals 14 residues.

The CDR3: CASSPTGEGYNSPLHF. As DNA, the CDR3 is TGTGCCAGCAGCCCTACAGGGGAAGGTTATAATTCACCCCTCCACTTT. The gene calls are TRBV2 and TRBJ1-6; 7 bases agree with TRBD1. Germline lookup yields CDR1 SNHLY and CDR2 FYNNEI. V shed 6 bases, J shed 4 bases, and the junction held 9 bases outside the gene matches. The CDR3 runs 16 residues.

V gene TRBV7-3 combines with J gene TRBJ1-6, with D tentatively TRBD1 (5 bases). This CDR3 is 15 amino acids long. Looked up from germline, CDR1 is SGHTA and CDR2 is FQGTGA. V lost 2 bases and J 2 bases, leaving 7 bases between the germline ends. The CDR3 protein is CASSLGGTYNSPLHF. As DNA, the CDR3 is TGTGCCAGCAGCTTAGGGGGGACCTATAATTCACCCCTCCACTTT.

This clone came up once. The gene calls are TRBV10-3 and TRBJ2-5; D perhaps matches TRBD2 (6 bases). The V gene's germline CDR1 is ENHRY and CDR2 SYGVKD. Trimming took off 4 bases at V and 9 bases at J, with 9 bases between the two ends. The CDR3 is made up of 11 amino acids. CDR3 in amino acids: CAISGGGAQYF. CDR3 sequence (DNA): TGTGCCATCAGTGGAGGAGGGGCCCAGTACTTC.

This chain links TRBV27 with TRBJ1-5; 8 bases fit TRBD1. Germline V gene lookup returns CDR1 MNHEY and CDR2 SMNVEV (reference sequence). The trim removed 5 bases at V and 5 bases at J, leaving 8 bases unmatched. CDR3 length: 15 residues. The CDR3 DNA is TGTGCCAGCAGTCCGCGACAGGGGAATCATCAGCCCCAGCATTTT. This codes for CASSPRQGNHQPQHF.

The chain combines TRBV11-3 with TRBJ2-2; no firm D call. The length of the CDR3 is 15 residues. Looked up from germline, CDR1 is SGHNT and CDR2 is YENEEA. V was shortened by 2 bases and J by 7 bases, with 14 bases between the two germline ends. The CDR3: CASSLTLGGNGELFF. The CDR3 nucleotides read TGTGCCAGCAGCTTAACCCTGGGCGGTAACGGGGAGCTGTTTTTT. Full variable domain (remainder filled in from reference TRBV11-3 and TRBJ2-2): EAGVVQSPRYKIIEKKQPVAFWCNPISGHNTLYWYLQNLGQGPELLIRYENEEAVDDSQLPKDRFSAERLKGVDSTLKIQPAELGDSAVYLCASSLTLGGNGELFFGEGSRLTVL.

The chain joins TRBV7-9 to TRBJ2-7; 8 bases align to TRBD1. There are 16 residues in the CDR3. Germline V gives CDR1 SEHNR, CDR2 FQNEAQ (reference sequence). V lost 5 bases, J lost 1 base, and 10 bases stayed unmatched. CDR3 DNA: TGTGCCAGCAGCCCAAGACAGGGGTCTGAATCCTACGAGCAGTACTTC. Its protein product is CASSPRQGSESYEQYF.

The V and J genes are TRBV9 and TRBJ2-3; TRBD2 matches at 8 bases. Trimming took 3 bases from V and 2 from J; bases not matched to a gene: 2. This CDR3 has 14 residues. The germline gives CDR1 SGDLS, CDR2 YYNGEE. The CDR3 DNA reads TGTGCCAGCAGCGCGGGGGGGATCACAGATACGCAGTATTTT. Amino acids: CASSAGGITDTQYF.

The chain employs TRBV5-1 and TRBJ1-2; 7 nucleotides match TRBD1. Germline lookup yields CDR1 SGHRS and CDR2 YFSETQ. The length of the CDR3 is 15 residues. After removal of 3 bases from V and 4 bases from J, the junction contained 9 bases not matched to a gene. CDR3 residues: CASSSQSGTAYGYTF. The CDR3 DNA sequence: TGCGCCAGCAGCTCCCAATCCGGGACAGCCTATGGCTACACCTTC.

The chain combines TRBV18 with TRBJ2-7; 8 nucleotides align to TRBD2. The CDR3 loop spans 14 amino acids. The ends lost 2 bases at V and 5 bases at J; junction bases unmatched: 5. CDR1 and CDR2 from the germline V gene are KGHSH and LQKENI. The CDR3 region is CASSPLSGGHEQYF. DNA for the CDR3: TGTGCCAGCTCACCATTGAGCGGGGGACACGAGCAGTACTTC.

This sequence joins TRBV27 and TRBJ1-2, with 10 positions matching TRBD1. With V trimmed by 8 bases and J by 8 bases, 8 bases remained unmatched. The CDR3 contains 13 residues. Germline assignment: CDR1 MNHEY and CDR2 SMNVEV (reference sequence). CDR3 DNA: TGTGCCAGCTGGACAGGGGGAATGTGGGGCTACACCTTC. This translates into CASWTGGMWGYTF.

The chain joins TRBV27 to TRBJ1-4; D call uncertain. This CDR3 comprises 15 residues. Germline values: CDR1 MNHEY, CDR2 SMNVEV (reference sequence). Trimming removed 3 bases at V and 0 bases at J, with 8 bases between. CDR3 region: CASSLGGATNEKLFF. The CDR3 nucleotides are TGTGCCAGCAGTTTGGGCGGAGCAACTAATGAAAAACTGTTTTTT. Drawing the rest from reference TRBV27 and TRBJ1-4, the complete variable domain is EAQVTQNPRYLITVTGKKLTVTCSQNMNHEYMSWYRQDPGLGLRQIYYSMNVEVTDKGDVPEGYKVSRKEKRNFPLILESPSPNQTSLYFCASSLGGATNEKLFFGSGTQLSVL.

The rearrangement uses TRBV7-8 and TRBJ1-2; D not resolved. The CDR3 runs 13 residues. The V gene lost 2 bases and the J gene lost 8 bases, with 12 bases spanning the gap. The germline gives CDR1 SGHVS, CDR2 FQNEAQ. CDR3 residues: CASSLTRVDGYTF. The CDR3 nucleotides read TGTGCCAGCAGCTTAACTAGGGTTGACGGCTACACCTTC. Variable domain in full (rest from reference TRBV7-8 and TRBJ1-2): GAGVSQSPRYKVAKRGQDVALRCDPISGHVSLFWYQQALGQGPEFLTYFQNEAQLDKSGLPSDRFFAERPEGSVSTLKIQRTQQEDSAVYLCASSLTRVDGYTFGSGTRLTVV.

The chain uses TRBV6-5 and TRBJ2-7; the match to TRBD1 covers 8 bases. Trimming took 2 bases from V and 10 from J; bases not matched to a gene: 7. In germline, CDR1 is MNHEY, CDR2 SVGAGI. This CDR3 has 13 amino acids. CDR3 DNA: TGTGCCAGCAGTTACCCGGGACAGGCGGTACAGTACTTC. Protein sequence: CASSYPGQAVQYF.

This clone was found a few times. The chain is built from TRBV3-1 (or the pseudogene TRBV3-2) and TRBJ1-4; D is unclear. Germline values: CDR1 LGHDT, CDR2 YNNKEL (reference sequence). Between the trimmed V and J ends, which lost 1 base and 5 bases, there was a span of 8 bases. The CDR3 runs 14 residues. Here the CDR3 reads CASSQANGNEKLFF. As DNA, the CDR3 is TGTGCCAGCAGCCAAGCGAACGGCAATGAAAAACTGTTTTTT.

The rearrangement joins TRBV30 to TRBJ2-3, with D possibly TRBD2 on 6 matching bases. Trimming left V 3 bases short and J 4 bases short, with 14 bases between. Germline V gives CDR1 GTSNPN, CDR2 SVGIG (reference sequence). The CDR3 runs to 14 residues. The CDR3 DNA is TGTGCCTGGAGAAGTGGAGGGCGCCCAGATACGCAGTATTTT. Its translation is CAWRSGGRPDTQYF. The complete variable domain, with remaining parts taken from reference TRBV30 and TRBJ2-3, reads SQTIHQWPATLVQPVGSPLSLECTVEGTSNPNLYWYRQAAGRGLQLLFYSVGIGQISSEVPQNLSASRPQDRQFILSSKKLLLSDSGFYLCAWRSGGRPDTQYFGPGTRLTVL.

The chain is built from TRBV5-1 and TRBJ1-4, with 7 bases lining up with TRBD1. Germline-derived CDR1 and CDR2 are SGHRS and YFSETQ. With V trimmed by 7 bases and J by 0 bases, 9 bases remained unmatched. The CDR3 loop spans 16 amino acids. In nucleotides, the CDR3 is TGCGCCAGCCAGGAACAGGGGTCTTCAACTAATGAAAAACTGTTTTTT. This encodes CASQEQGSSTNEKLFF.

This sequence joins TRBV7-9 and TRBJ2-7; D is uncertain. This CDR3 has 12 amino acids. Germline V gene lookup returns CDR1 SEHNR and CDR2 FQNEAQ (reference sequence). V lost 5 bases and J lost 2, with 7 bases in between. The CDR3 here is CASSRATYEQYF. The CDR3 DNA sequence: TGTGCCAGCAGCAGGGCTACCTACGAGCAGTACTTC.

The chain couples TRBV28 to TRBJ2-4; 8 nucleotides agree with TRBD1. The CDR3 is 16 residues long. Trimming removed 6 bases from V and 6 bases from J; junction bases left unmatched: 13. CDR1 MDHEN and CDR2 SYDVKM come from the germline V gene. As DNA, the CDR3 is TGTGCCAGCAGGCGCTTGACAGGGGCCAGGGGAAACATTCAGTACTTC. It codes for CASRRLTGARGNIQYF.

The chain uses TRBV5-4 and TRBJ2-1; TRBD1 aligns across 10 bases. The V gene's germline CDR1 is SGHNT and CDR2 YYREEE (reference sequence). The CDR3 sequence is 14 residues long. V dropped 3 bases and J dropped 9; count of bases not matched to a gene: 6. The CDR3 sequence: CASSYRDRGAEQFF. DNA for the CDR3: TGTGCCAGCAGCTACCGGGACAGGGGTGCTGAGCAGTTCTTC.